This T cell receptor (beta chain) originates from a study of cytomegalovirus exposure and HLA in healthy donors. Findings and caveats of the study: Diagnosis of cytomegalovirus status made by the classifier reportedly showed high specificity and sensitivity.

This clone was found once. Its antigen is undetermined. The PCR was carried out with 60 Vbeta primers and 13 Jbeta primers. This table comes from immunoSEQ multiplex PCR, and its TCRdb copy is limited to in-frame clones, with some not included. The data contain some 150,000 clones, approximately 80% of them singletons. Sequenced input: PBMCs. The sequence was obtained from a woman in her thirties or forties in good health and CMV-seronegative.

The chain's CDR3 is CASSFDSPYEQYF. Here the CDR3 DNA reads TGCGCCAGCAGCTTTGACAGCCCCTACGAGCAGTACTTC. This chain joins TRBV5-1 and TRBJ2-7; the D gene is possibly TRBD1 (5 bases). V lost 2 bases and J lost 2, with 8 bases in between. The length of the CDR3 is 13 residues. Germline CDR1 SGHRS, CDR2 YFSETQ.